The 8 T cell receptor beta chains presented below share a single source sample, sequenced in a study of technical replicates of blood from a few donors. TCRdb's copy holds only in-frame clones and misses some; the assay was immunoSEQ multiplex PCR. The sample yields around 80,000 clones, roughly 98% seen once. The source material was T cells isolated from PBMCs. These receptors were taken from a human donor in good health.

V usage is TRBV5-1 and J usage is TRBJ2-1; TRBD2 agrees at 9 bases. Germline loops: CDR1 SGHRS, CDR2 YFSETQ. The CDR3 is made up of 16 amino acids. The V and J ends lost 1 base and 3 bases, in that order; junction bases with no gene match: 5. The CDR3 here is CASSLIAGAGYNEQFF. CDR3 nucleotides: TGCGCCAGCAGCTTGATAGCGGGAGCCGGCTACAATGAGCAGTTCTTC.

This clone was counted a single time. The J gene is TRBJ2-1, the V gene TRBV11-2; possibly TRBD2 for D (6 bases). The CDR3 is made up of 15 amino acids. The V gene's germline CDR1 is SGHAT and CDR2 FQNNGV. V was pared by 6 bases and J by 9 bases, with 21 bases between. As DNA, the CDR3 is TGTGCCAGCAGGTCGACGACTAGGACCCTGGGTGAGCAGTTCTTC. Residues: CASRSTTRTLGEQFF.

This chain's CDR3 is CASSWAGSTYEQYF. The DNA for the CDR3 is TGTGCCAGCAGCTGGGCCGGGAGCACCTACGAGCAGTACTTC. V usage is TRBV7-9 and J usage is TRBJ2-7; D perhaps matches TRBD2 (6 bases). This CDR3 spans 14 amino acids. Trimming took 4 bases from V and 2 from J, leaving 12 bases between them. Germline-derived CDR1 and CDR2 are SEHNR and FQNEAQ (reference sequence).

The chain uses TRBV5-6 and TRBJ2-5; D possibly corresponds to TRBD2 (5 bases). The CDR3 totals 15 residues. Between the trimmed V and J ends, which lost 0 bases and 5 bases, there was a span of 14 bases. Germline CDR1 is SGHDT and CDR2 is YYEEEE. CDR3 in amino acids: CASSLARGSGETQYF. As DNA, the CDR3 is TGTGCCAGCAGCTTGGCTAGAGGGTCGGGGGAGACCCAGTACTTC. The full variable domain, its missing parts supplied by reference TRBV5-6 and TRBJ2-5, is DAGVTQSPTHLIKTRGQQVTLRCSPKSGHDTVSWYQQALGQGPQFIFQYYEEEERQRGNFPDRFSGHQFPNYSSELNVNALLLGDSALYLCASSLARGSGETQYFGPGTRLLVL.

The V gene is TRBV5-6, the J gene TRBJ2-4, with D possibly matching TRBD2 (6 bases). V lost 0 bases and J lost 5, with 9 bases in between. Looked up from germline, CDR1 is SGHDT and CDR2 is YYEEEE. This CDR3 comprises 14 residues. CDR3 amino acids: CASSLVGSENIQYF. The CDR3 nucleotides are TGTGCCAGCAGCTTGGTCGGGAGCGAAAACATTCAGTACTTC.

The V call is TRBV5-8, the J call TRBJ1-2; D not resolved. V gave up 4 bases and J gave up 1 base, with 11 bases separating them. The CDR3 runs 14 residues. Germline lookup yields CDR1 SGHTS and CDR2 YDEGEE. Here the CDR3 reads CASSRVQHNYGYTF. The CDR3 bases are TGTGCCAGCAGCCGGGTCCAGCATAACTATGGCTACACCTTC.

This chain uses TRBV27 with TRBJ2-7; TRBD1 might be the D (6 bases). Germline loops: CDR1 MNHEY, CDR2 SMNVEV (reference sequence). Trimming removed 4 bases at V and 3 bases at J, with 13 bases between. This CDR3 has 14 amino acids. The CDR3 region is CASSSPGHGYEQYF. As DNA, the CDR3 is TGTGCCAGCAGTTCACCGGGACACGGCTACGAGCAGTACTTC.

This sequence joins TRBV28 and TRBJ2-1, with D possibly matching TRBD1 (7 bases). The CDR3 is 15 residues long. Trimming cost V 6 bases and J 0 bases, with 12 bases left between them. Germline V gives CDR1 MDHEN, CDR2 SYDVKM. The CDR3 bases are TGTGCCAGCAGCCCAGGGGGGAGCTCCTACAATGAGCAGTTCTTC. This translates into CASSPGGSSYNEQFF.